This T cell receptor beta chain originates from a study of blood T cell repertoires in COVID-19. TCRdb's table, derived via immunoSEQ multiplex PCR, lists solely in-frame clones and lacks some. The top ten clones hold around 8% of a sample with about 200,000 clones, approximately 78% of them seen once. With V trimmed by 4 bases and J by 4 bases, 6 bases remained unmatched. CDR1 and CDR2 (germline): MRHNA, SNTAGT. The CDR3 sequence is 16 residues long. The source is a woman over 75 with COVID-19, enrolled during active disease. Sequencing was performed on peripheral blood. The chain recombines TRBV6-4 with TRBJ2-3; 12 bases map to TRBD2. The CDR3 nucleotides read TGTGCCAGCAGTGCCGCTAGCGGGGGGGCCCCAGATACGCAGTATTTT. It encodes CASSAASGGAPDTQYF.